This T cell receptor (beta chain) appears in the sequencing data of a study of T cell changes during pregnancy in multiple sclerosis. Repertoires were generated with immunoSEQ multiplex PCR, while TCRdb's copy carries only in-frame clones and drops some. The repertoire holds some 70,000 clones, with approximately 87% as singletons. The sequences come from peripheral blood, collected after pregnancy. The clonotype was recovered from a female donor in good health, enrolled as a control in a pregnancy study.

CDR3 DNA: TGTGCCAGCAGGGTAGGGGGCGCGATAAACGAGCAGTACTTC. Protein sequence: CASRVGGAINEQYF. The V and J genes are TRBV5-8 and TRBJ2-7; 7 bases agree with TRBD1. This CDR3 has 14 residues. J was trimmed by 5 bases and V by 5 bases; bases with no gene match: 10. Germline values: CDR1 SGHTS, CDR2 YDEGEE.